The clone carrying this T cell receptor beta chain was observed a few times. Its antigen is not identified. TCRdb fed the 5' RACE reads into MiXCR, producing one record per CDR3 protein. The sample lists hundreds of thousands of distinct CDR3 sequences, around a tenth occurring once. The CDR3 is 14 amino acids. Germline V CDR1 and CDR2: ENHRY, SYGVKD. The J segment lost 7 bases and the V segment lost 6 bases, leaving 5 bases of the junction unmatched. The data were taken from a study of T cells after yellow fever vaccination. The study, taken as a whole, reports: Most primary-vaccination clones recurred post-booster (under 98% CD4, just over 85% CD8).

The sequence was collected from a man aged 18 to 29 who received the YFV17D yellow fever vaccine. The starting material was PBMCs, obtained on the day of the first yellow fever vaccination. The V call is TRBV10-3, the J call TRBJ1-4; TRBD1 agrees at 10 bases. The CDR3 DNA sequence: TGTGCCATCAGGGCGGACAGGGGGGGTGAAAAACTGTTTTTT. Translation: CAIRADRGGEKLFF.